This TCR beta chain was recorded in a study of T cells in Graves' hyperthyroidism and ophthalmopathy. Study-level information: At the time of initial diagnosis and before any treatment, peripheral blood was collected.

This clonotype was observed a handful of times. Its antigen is currently unknown. This CDR3 is 14 amino acids long. Germline loops: CDR1 LNHDA, CDR2 SQIVND (reference sequence). Trimming shortened V by 4 bases and J by 0 bases, and 7 bases separated the two germline ends. Ahead of any ophthalmopathy symptoms, the blood sample was obtained at the first diagnosis of hyperthyroidism. There were TCR beta CDR3 regions amplified from RNA transcripts. The study used the HTBI primer set for a first-round RT-PCR of the TCR CDR3. One entry per CDR3 protein, called by TCRdb with MiXCR from the multiplex PCR reads. The repertoire consists of approximately 600,000 distinct CDR3 sequences, with approximately 15% occurring once and the leading ten covering more than 5%. Study-level findings and limits: Stable hyperthyroidism and ophthalmopathy were separated using 13 V-J signatures.

The rearrangement joins TRBV19 to TRBJ2-1; D is possibly TRBD2 (5 bases). Sequenced input: blood. The clonotype comes from a woman aged 25 to 39 with Graves' hyperthyroidism that later progressed to Graves' ophthalmopathy. The CDR3, as DNA: TGTGCCAGTAGTAAAGGGAGCTCCTACAATGAGCAGTTCTTC. It is translated as CASSKGSSYNEQFF.